One and the same sample provided the 19 T cell receptor beta chains below, sequenced in a study of early T cells in non-severe SARS-CoV-2 infection. TCRdb passed the 5' RACE reads through MiXCR, listing each CDR3 protein once. The data show approximately 52,000 distinct CDR3 sequences, over 7.5% seen once. Sequenced sample: whole blood. The receptors shown here come from an adult who was a healthcare worker with PCR-confirmed SARS-CoV-2 infection or an uninfected control (not recorded which).

This clonotype has only a few counts. This chain connects TRBV3-1 to TRBJ1-2; no firm D call. Germline V CDR1 and CDR2: LGHDT, YNNKEL (reference sequence). This CDR3 is built from 15 residues. The ends were cut back, 2 bases at V and 0 bases at J, with 10 bases in the middle. The CDR3 loop is CASSQRAEPNYGYTF. Written as DNA, the CDR3 is TGTGCCAGCAGCCAACGGGCAGAACCTAACTATGGCTACACCTTC.

This chain links TRBV7-2 with TRBJ2-7; 12 nucleotides line up with TRBD2. This CDR3 is built from 16 residues. Germline trimming cut 1 base from V and 6 bases from J; bases unmatched to any gene: 7. Looked up from germline, CDR1 is SGHTA and CDR2 is FQGNSA. The CDR3 sequence is CASSLGTSGKFGEQYF. The CDR3 DNA reads TGTGCCAGCAGCTTAGGGACTAGCGGGAAGTTTGGCGAGCAGTACTTC.

This clonotype has just a few counts. The chain recombines TRBV29-1 with TRBJ1-2; no clear D. V gave up 6 bases and J gave up 3 bases, with 5 bases separating them. Germline V gene sequence: CDR1 SQVTM, CDR2 ANQGSEA. CDR3 length: 10 residues. CDR3 region: CSVPDYGYTF. The DNA for the CDR3 is TGCAGCGTGCCTGACTATGGCTACACCTTC.

In this sample, this clonotype turned up a few times. The genes are TRBV30 and TRBJ1-1; the match to TRBD1 covers 8 bases. Germline V gene sequence: CDR1 GTSNPN, CDR2 SVGIG (reference sequence). The CDR3 runs 13 residues. The ends lost 1 base at V and 12 bases at J; junction bases unmatched: 10. CDR3 nucleotide sequence: TGTGCCTGGAGTGCAGGGGGCGTAATCGTTACTTTCTTT. This gives the protein CAWSAGGVIVTFF. The whole variable domain, filled in from reference TRBV30 and TRBJ1-1, reads SQTIHQWPATLVQPVGSPLSLECTVEGTSNPNLYWYRQAAGRGLQLLFYSVGIGQISSEVPQNLSASRPQDRQFILSSKKLLLSDSGFYLCAWSAGGVIVTFFGQGTRLTVV.

The rearrangement links TRBV12-5 to TRBJ2-3; D gene uncertain. This CDR3 region has 16 residues. The germline V gene has CDR1 LGHNT and CDR2 FRNRAP. The V gene lost 5 bases and the J gene lost 4 bases, with 19 bases spanning the gap. CDR3 bases: TGTGCTAGTGGTCTCGGATCGACGAGGTTATCAGATACGCAGTATTTT. Amino acids: CASGLGSTRLSDTQYF. Filled out from reference TRBV12-5 and TRBJ2-3, the complete variable domain reads DARVTQTPRHKVTEMGQEVTMRCQPILGHNTVFWYRQTMMQGLELLAYFRNRAPLDDSGMPKDRFSAEMPDATLATLKIQPSEPRDSAVYFCASGLGSTRLSDTQYFGPGTRLTVL.

The chain has TRBV12-3 or TRBV12-4 and TRBJ2-1, with D unclear. This CDR3 spans 12 amino acids. Trimming removed 4 bases from V and 9 bases from J, with 10 bases in between. The CDR3 DNA reads as TGTGCCAGCAGTTCCCCGTATGGTGAGCAGTTCTTC. Translation gives CASSSPYGEQFF.

This clonotype was observed at least ten times. The chain recombines TRBV28 with TRBJ1-2; D call uncertain. The CDR3 has 11 amino acids. Germline V gives CDR1 MDHEN, CDR2 SYDVKM. V was pared by 6 bases and J by 7 bases, with 9 bases between. For the CDR3, the DNA is TGTGCCAGCAGCCCGGAAGCTGGCTACACCTTC. Its protein product is CASSPEAGYTF.

This clonotype was seen ten or more times. The V gene is TRBV4-1, the J gene TRBJ2-7; D remains unclear. Deletions cut 0 bases from V and 3 bases from J, with 12 bases between. The CDR3 length is 15 residues. The V gene's germline CDR1 is MGHRA and CDR2 YSYEKL. CDR3 sequence reads: CASSQDFVRLYEQYF. The DNA for the CDR3 is TGCGCCAGCAGCCAAGATTTTGTACGGCTCTACGAGCAGTACTTC.

This clonotype was seen only a few times. V is TRBV6-5 and J is TRBJ2-4; D is unresolved. Trimming took 10 bases from V and 0 from J, leaving 10 bases between them. The germline V gene has CDR1 MNHEY and CDR2 SVGAGI. This CDR3 is 13 amino acids long. The CDR3 here is CATFNLAKNIQYF. The CDR3 nucleotides are TGTGCCACCTTTAACCTAGCCAAAAACATTCAGTACTTC.

Comments on this clonotype: This may be a read error, as it is one base from a much larger clone. V and J are TRBV3-1 and TRBJ2-5; D remains ambiguous. Trimming cost V 3 bases and J 7 bases, with 3 bases left between them. Per germline, CDR1 LGHDT and CDR2 YNNKEL (reference sequence). The CDR3 spans 10 residues. CDR3 residues: CASSQGTQYF. The DNA of the CDR3 is TGTGCCAGCAGCCAGGGGACCCAGTACTTC.

The chain joins TRBV7-9 to TRBJ1-5, with D perhaps matching TRBD1 (5 bases). The CDR3 is 15 residues long. Germline loops: CDR1 SEHNR, CDR2 FQNEAQ (reference sequence). V lost 0 bases and J 1 base, leaving 7 bases between the germline ends. CDR3 in amino acids: CASSLAEGSNQPQHF. CDR3 coding DNA: TGTGCCAGCAGCTTAGCGGAGGGGAGCAATCAGCCCCAGCATTTT.

This clonotype was detected ten times or more. The rearrangement uses TRBV6-2 or TRBV6-3 and TRBJ1-2; D remains unclear. Between the trimmed V and J ends, which lost 6 bases and 4 bases, there was a span of 27 bases. Germline V gene lookup returns CDR1 MNHEY and CDR2 SVGEGT. The CDR3 consists of 18 residues. CDR3 sequence: CASSHARPTHPLLYGYTF. For the CDR3, the DNA is TGTGCCAGCAGCCACGCCAGGCCGACGCATCCTTTACTCTATGGCTACACCTTC.

In DNA form, the CDR3 reads TGTGCCAGCACCAAGTTTAGTAGCGGTTCCACTGAAGCTTTCTTT. Translating it yields CASTKFSSGSTEAFF. V gene TRBV12-3 or TRBV12-4 combines with J gene TRBJ1-1; D call uncertain. V dropped 7 bases and J dropped 4 bases, with 19 bases sitting between them. The CDR3 is 15 residues long.

This clonotype was observed a few times. The rearrangement links TRBV7-2 to TRBJ2-5, with 8 bases identical to TRBD2. This CDR3 has 16 amino acids. Trimming cost V 5 bases and J 0 bases; bases outside gene matches: 8. Looked up from germline, CDR1 is SGHTA and CDR2 is FQGNSA. The CDR3 DNA sequence: TGTGCCAGCAGCCAGCTCGGGACTAGTAACCAAGAGACCCAGTACTTC. This gives the protein CASSQLGTSNQETQYF.

This clonotype appeared a few times. V usage is TRBV12-3 or TRBV12-4 and J usage is TRBJ1-1; the D is unclear. Deletions cut 9 bases from V and 5 bases from J, with 16 bases between. The CDR3 totals 13 residues. CDR3 region: CASGPAVSTEAFF. DNA for the CDR3: TGTGCCAGTGGGCCGGCGGTTTCAACTGAAGCTTTCTTT.

The sample holds a few counts of this clonotype. The chain employs TRBV6-2 or TRBV6-3 and TRBJ1-2; D ambiguous. Germline lookup yields CDR1 MNHEY and CDR2 SVGEGT. Trimming pared 6 bases from V and 1 base from J, leaving 9 bases between. This CDR3 region has 13 residues. The CDR3 reads CASSNSVNYGYTF. The CDR3 DNA reads as TGTGCCAGCAGCAACAGCGTTAACTATGGCTACACCTTC.

This clonotype occurred many times. V is TRBV5-4 and J is TRBJ1-2; TRBD1 might be the D (5 bases). The germline V gene encodes CDR1 SGHNT and CDR2 YYREEE (reference sequence). This CDR3 has 15 residues. Trimming took 4 bases from V and 1 from J, leaving 14 bases between them. The CDR3 sequence: CASSPLPGGNYGYTF. DNA for the CDR3: TGTGCCAGCAGCCCCCTCCCGGGGGGTAACTATGGCTACACCTTC.

Comments on this clonotype: This sequence may be a read error, since a much larger clone differs from it by one base. The chain employs TRBV6-5 and TRBJ1-2, with 7 bases identical to TRBD1. Per germline, CDR1 MNHEY and CDR2 SVGAGI. The CDR3 spans 16 residues. The DNA for the CDR3 is TGTGCCAGCAGTTACTTGGGACAGAACCCTAACTATGGCTTCACCTTC. Translated, it gives CASSYLGQNPNYGFTF.

This clonotype was counted a few times. The chain joins TRBV2 to TRBJ2-7; D possibly corresponds to TRBD1 (6 bases). This CDR3 contains 11 residues. With 7 bases removed from V and 4 bases from J, the gap between germline ends came to 8 bases. Germline V gives CDR1 SNHLY, CDR2 FYNNEI. CDR3 sequence: CASTRGYEQYF. The CDR3, as DNA: TGTGCCAGCACCAGGGGTTACGAGCAGTACTTC. Based on the CDR3 plus reference TRBV2 and TRBJ2-7, the full variable domain is EPEVTQTPSHQVTQMGQEVILRCVPISNHLYFYWYRQILGQKVEFLVSFYNNEISEKSEIFDDQFSVERPDGSNFTLKIRSTKLEDSAMYFCASTRGYEQYFGPGTRLTVT.